The entry that follows covers one TCR beta chain sequence. The antigen is undetermined. Clones were sequenced by immunoSEQ multiplex PCR, and TCRdb holds only the in-frame ones, with some missing. The sample includes tens of thousands of clones, 84% of them seen just once. V was pared by 6 bases and J by 3 bases, with 13 bases of the junction left unmatched. The CDR3 spans 16 residues. Per germline, CDR1 MNHEY and CDR2 SMNVEV (reference sequence). Specified time point: week 5, during vaccination. Topical imiquimod was applied with each vaccine dose, which held 300 ug of mutant IDH1 20-mer peptide. New WHO grade 3 or 4 astrocytomas that were IDH1-mutant and ATRX-lost had been found in donors. The data belong to a study of a mutant IDH1 vaccine in newly diagnosed glioma. In the study overall: The patients were given eight vaccinations, one each in weeks 1, 3, 5, 7, 11, 15, 19 and 23.

Study outcomes and limitations: Overall, 90% to 95% of patients had vaccine-induced immune responses.

This chain uses TRBV27 with TRBJ1-2; 7 positions agree with TRBD1. The clonotype originates from a woman aged 50 to 65 with glioma. The input for sequencing was PBMCs, taken from a glioma patient whose treatment included an IDH1 peptide vaccine. In DNA, the CDR3 is TGTGCCAGCAGCTCCGACAGGGACCACTGGGACTATGGCTACACCTTC. Translating it yields CASSSDRDHWDYGYTF.